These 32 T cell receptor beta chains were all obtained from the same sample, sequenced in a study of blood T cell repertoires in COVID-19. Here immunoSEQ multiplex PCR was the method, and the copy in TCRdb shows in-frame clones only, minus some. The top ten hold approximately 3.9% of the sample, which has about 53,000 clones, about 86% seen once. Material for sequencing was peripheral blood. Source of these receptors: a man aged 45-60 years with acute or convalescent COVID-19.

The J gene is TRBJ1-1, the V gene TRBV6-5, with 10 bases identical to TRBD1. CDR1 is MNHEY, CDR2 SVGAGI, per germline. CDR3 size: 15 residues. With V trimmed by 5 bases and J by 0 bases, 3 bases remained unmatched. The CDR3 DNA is TGTGCCAGCAGTAGGACAGGGGGAATGAACACTGAAGCTTTCTTT. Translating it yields CASSRTGGMNTEAFF.

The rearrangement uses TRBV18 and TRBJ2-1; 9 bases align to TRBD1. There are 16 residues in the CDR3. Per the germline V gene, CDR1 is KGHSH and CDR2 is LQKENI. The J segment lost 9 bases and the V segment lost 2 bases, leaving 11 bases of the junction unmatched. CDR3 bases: TGTGCCAGCTCACCAGACAGGGGGAGATACGGCGGTGAGCAGTTCTTC. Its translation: CASSPDRGRYGGEQFF.

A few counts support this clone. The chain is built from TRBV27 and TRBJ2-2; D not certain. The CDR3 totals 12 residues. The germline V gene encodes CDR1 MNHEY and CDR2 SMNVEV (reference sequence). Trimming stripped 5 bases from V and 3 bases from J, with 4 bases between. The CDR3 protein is CASSRDTGELFF. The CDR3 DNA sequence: TGTGCCAGCAGTCGGGACACCGGGGAGCTGTTTTTT.

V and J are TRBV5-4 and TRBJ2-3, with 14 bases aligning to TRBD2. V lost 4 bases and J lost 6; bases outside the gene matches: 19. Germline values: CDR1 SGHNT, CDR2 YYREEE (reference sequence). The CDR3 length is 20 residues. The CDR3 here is CASSLKSGLAGVGLTDTQYF. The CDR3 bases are TGTGCCAGCAGCCTAAAGTCGGGACTAGCGGGAGTAGGGCTTACGGATACGCAGTATTTT.

The CDR3 region has the DNA TGTGCCAGCTCACCCGGACAGGGGTGGACTGAAGCTTTCTTT. Encoded protein: CASSPGQGWTEAFF. The chain combines TRBV18 with TRBJ1-1, with 9 bases aligning to TRBD1. The CDR3 sequence is 14 residues long. Germline CDR1 reads KGHSH; CDR2 reads LQKENI. J was trimmed by 5 bases and V by 3 bases; bases with no gene match: 4. Variable domain in full (rest from reference TRBV18 and TRBJ1-1): NAGVMQNPRHLVRRRGQEARLRCSPMKGHSHVYWYRQLPEEGLKFMVYLQKENIIDESGMPKERFSAEFPKEGPSILRIQQVVRGDSAAYFCASSPGQGWTEAFFGQGTRLTVV.

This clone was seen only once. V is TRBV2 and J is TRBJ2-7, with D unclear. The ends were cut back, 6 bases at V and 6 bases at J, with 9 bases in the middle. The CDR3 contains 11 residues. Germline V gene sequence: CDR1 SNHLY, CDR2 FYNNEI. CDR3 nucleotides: TGTGCCAGCAGATTGGCTCTCGAGCAGTACTTC. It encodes CASRLALEQYF.

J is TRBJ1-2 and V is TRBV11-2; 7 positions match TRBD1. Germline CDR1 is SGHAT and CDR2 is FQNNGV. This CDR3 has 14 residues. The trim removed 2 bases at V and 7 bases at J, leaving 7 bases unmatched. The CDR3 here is CASSLQDRVGGYTF. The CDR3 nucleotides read TGTGCCAGCAGCTTACAAGACAGGGTGGGTGGCTACACCTTC.

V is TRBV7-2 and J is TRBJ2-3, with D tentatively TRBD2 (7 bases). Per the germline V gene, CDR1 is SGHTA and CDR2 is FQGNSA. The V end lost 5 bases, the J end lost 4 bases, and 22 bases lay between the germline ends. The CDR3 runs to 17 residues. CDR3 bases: TGTGCCAGCAGCCCCAGTTGGAGGGGGGGGCCCGCAGATACGCAGTATTTT. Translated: CASSPSWRGGPADTQYF.

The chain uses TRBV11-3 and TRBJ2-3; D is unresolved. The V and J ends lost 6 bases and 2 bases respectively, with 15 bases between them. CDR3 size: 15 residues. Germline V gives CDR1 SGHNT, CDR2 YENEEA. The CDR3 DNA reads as TGTGCCAGCAGGTCATTGGAAGCGAACACAGATACGCAGTATTTT. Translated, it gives CASRSLEANTDTQYF.

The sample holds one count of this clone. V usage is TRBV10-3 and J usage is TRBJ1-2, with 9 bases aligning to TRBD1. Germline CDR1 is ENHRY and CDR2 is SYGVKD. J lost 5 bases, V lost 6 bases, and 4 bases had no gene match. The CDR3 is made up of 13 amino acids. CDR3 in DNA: TGTGCCATCAGAGGGACAGGGATTTATGGCTACACCTTC. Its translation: CAIRGTGIYGYTF.

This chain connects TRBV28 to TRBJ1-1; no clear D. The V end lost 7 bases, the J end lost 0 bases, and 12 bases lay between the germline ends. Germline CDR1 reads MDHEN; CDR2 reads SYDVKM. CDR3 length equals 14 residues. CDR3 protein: CASTRTTMNTEAFF. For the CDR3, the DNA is TGTGCCAGCACTCGGACTACCATGAACACTGAAGCTTTCTTT.

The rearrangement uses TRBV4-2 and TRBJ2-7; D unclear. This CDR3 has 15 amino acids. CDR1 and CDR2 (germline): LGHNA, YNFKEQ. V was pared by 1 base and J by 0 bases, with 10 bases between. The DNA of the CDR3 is TGTGCCAGCAGCCAAGGCCCCTCAGGCTCCTACGAGCAGTACTTC. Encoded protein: CASSQGPSGSYEQYF.

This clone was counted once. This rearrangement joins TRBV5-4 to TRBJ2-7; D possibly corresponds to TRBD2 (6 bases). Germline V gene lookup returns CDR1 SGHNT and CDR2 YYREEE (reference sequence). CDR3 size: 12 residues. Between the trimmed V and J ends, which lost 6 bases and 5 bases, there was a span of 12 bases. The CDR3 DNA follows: TGTGCCAGCAAAGGGACTTCCCACGAGCAGTACTTC. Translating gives CASKGTSHEQYF.

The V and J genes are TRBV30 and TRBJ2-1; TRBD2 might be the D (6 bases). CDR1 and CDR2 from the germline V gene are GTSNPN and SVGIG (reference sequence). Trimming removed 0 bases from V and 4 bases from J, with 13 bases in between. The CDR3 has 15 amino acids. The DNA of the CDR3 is TGTGCCTGGAGTGTCGCGGGGCCTCTTTACAATGAGCAGTTCTTC. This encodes CAWSVAGPLYNEQFF.

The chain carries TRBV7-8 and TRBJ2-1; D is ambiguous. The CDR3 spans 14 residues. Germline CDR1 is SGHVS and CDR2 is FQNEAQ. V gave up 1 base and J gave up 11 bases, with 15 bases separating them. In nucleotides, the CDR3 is TGTGCCAGCAGCTTAGTCGCGGCCCCCTCTAAGCAGTTCTTC. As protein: CASSLVAAPSKQFF.

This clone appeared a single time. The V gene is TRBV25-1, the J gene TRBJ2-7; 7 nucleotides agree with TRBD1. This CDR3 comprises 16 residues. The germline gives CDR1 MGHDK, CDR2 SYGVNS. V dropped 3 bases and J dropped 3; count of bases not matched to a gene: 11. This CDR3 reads CASSDPSTGDLYEQYF. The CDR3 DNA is TGTGCCAGCAGTGATCCAAGTACAGGGGACCTCTACGAGCAGTACTTC.

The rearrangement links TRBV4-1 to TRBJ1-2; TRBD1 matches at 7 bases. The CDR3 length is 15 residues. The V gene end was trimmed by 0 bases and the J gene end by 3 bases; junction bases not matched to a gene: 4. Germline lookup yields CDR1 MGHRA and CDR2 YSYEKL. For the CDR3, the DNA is TGCGCCAGCAGCCAAGAGACAGGGTTTCACTATGGCTACACCTTC. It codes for CASSQETGFHYGYTF.

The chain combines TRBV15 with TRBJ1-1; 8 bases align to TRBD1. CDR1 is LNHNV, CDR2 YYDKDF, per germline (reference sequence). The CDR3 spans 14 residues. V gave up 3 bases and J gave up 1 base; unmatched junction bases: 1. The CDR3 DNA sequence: TGTGCCACCAGCAGCGGACAGGGGAACACTGAAGCTTTCTTT. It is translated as CATSSGQGNTEAFF.

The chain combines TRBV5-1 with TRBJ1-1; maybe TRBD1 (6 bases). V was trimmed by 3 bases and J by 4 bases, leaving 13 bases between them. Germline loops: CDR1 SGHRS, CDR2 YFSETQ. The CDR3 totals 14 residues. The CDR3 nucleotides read TGCGCCAGCAGCTCAGGGGAGGGGGGCACTGAAGCTTTCTTT. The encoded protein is CASSSGEGGTEAFF.

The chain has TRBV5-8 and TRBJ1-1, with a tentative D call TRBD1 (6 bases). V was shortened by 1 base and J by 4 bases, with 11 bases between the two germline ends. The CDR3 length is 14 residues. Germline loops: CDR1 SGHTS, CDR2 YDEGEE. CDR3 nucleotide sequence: TGTGCCAGCAGCTTGATCACAGGGATCACTGAAGCTTTCTTT. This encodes CASSLITGITEAFF.

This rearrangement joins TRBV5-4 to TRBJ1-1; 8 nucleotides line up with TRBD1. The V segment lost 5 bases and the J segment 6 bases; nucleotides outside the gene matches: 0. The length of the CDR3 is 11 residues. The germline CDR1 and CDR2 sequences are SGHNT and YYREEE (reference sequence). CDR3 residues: CASRTGAEAFF. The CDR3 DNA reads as TGTGCCAGCAGGACAGGGGCTGAAGCTTTCTTT. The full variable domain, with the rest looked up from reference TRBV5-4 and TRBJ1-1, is ETGVTQSPTHLIKTRGQQVTLRCSSQSGHNTVSWYQQALGQGPQFIFQYYREEENGRGNFPPRFSGLQFPNYSSELNVNALELDDSALYLCASRTGAEAFFGQGTRLTVV.

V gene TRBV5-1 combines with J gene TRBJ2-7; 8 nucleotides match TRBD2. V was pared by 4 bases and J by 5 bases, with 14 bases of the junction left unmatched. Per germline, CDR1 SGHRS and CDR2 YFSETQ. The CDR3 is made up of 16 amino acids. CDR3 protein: CASSPSGGQGINEQYF. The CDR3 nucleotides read TGCGCCAGCAGCCCGTCGGGGGGGCAGGGTATAAACGAGCAGTACTTC.

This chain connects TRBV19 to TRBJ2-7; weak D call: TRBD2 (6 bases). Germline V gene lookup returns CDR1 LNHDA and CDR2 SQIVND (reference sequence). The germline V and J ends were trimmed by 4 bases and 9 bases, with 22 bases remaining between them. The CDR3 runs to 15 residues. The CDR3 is CASSNFFDGLSVQYF. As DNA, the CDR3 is TGTGCCAGTAGTAATTTTTTTGACGGACTAAGCGTGCAGTACTTC.

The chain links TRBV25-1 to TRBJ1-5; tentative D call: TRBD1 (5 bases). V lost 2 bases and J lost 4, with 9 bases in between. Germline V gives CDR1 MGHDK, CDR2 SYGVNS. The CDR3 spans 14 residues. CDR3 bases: TGTGCCAGCAGTGAAGGTTCAGGGAATCAGCCCCAGCATTTT. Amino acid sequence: CASSEGSGNQPQHF.

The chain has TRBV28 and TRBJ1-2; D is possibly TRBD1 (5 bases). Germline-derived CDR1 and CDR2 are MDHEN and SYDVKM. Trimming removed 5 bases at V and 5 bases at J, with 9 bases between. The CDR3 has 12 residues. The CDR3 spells CASSRQWYGYTF. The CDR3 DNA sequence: TGTGCCAGCAGTCGACAGTGGTATGGCTACACCTTC.

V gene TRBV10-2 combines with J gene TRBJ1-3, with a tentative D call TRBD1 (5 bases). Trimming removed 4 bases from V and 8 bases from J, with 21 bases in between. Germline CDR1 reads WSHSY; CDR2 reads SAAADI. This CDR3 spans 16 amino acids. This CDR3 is CASSVGRAPIGDTIYF. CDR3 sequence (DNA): TGCGCCAGCAGTGTTGGCAGGGCTCCGATTGGCGACACCATATATTTT.

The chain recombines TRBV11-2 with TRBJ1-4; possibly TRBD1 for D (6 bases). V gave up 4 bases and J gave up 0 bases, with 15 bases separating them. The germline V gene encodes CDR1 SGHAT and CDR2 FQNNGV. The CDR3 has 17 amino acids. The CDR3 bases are TGTGCCAGCAGCTCCTACAGGGCCCCCGCAACTAATGAAAAACTGTTTTTT. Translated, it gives CASSSYRAPATNEKLFF. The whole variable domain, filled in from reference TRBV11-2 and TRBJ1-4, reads EAGVAQSPRYKIIEKRQSVAFWCNPISGHATLYWYQQILGQGPKLLIQFQNNGVVDDSQLPKDRFSAERLKGVDSTLKIQPAKLEDSAVYLCASSSYRAPATNEKLFFGSGTQLSVL.

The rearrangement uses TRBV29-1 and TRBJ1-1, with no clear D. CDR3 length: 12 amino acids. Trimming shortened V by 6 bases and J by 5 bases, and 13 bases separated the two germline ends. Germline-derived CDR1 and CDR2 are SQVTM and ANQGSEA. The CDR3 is CSVERGWTEAFF. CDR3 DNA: TGCAGCGTAGAGCGGGGATGGACTGAAGCTTTCTTT.

CDR3 nucleotides: TGTGCCAGCAGCCAACGGGGAGCCCCCACAGAAGCTTTCTTT. This encodes CASSQRGAPTEAFF. The gene calls are TRBV3-1 (or the pseudogene TRBV3-2) and TRBJ1-1; no reliable D call. The V and J ends lost 2 bases and 8 bases respectively, with 15 bases between them. The CDR3 is 14 amino acids. Germline assignment: CDR1 LGHDT and CDR2 YNNKEL (reference sequence).

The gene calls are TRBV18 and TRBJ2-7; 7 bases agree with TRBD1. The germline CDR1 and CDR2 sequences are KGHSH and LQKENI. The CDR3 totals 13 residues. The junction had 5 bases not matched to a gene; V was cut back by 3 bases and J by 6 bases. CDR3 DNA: TGTGCCAGCTCACCCACGGGGACAGCCGAGCAGTACTTC. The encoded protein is CASSPTGTAEQYF.

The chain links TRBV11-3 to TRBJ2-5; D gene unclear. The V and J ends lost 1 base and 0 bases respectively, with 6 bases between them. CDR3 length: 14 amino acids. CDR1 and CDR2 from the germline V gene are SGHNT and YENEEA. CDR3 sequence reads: CASSLGNNQETQYF. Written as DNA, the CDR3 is TGTGCCAGCAGCTTAGGCAACAACCAAGAGACCCAGTACTTC.

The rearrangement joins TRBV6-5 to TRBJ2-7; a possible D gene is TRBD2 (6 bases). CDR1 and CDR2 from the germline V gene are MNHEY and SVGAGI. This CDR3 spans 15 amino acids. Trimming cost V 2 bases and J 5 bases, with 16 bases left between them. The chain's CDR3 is CASSYGSGSVNEQYF. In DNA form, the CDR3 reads TGTGCCAGCAGTTACGGGTCCGGGAGCGTCAACGAGCAGTACTTC.